The 13 T cell receptor beta chains reported below all come from one sample, sequenced in a study of blood T cell repertoires in COVID-19 (dated by TCRdb to between 2020 and 2021). The library was produced with the immunoSEQ multiplex PCR assay. Held by TCRdb, this immuneACCESS table contains in-frame sequences only and omits some clones. Under half of the omission traces to an unresolved V gene where checked; the cause of the rest is unknown. Counted in this sample were roughly 180,000 clones; roughly 85% of them appeared once. 5.2% of the sample comes from the top ten. The sequenced sample was peripheral blood. All receptors come from a woman in her 30s with acute or convalescent COVID-19.

The chain is built from TRBV2 and TRBJ2-7; unclear D gene. Germline CDR1 is SNHLY and CDR2 is FYNNEI. Trimming pared 3 bases from V and 2 bases from J, leaving 8 bases between. The CDR3 has 13 residues. The CDR3 bases are TGTGCCAGCAGTGATACAGCCCCCTACGAGCAGTACTTC. It yields the protein CASSDTAPYEQYF.

The chain uses TRBV30 and TRBJ2-5; D is perhaps TRBD2 (5 bases). Germline values: CDR1 GTSNPN, CDR2 SVGIG (reference sequence). The CDR3 spans 12 residues. V lost 4 bases, J lost 4 bases, and 10 bases lay in between. The CDR3 here is CAWTGIRETQYF. As DNA, the CDR3 is TGTGCCTGGACGGGGATTCGAGAGACCCAGTACTTC.

The genes are TRBV4-1 and TRBJ2-1, with D tentatively TRBD2 (7 bases). Germline values: CDR1 MGHRA, CDR2 YSYEKL. The CDR3 has 17 residues. V was cut by 0 bases and J by 0 bases, with 12 bases left in between. The CDR3 bases are TGCGCCAGCAGCCAAGATCAGCGGGGACACTCCTACAATGAGCAGTTCTTC. Translation gives CASSQDQRGHSYNEQFF.

The CDR3 protein is CASSLSGGAIKNSPLHF. In DNA, the CDR3 is TGTGCCAGCAGTTTATCAGGGGGCGCGATAAAGAATTCACCCCTCCACTTT. V and J are TRBV28 and TRBJ1-6; 8 bases fit TRBD1. Germline V gene sequence: CDR1 MDHEN, CDR2 SYDVKM. The CDR3 spans 17 residues. V lost 1 base to trimming and J lost 7 bases; unmatched junction nucleotides: 9.

The V call is TRBV3-1 (or the pseudogene TRBV3-2), the J call TRBJ2-1, with 9 bases matching TRBD2. V was pared by 3 bases and J by 3 bases, with 6 bases of the junction left unmatched. The germline CDR1 and CDR2 sequences are LGHDT and YNNKEL (reference sequence). This CDR3 is 16 amino acids long. The CDR3 DNA reads as TGTGCCAGCAGCCAGCTTAGCGGGGGCCTCTACAATGAGCAGTTCTTC. This translates into CASSQLSGGLYNEQFF.

This clone is termed medium-sized. V usage is TRBV7-8 and J usage is TRBJ1-6; D may be TRBD1 (6 bases). CDR3 length equals 16 residues. Trimming pared 5 bases from V and 5 bases from J, leaving 16 bases between. The germline gives CDR1 SGHVS, CDR2 FQNEAQ. CDR3 nucleotide sequence: TGTGCCAGCAGCGCTGCAGGGGTCGGCAATAATTCACCCCTCCACTTT. Its protein product is CASSAAGVGNNSPLHF.

The V gene is TRBV6-5, the J gene TRBJ1-4; 7 bases align to TRBD1. This CDR3 is 12 amino acids long. Germline V gives CDR1 MNHEY, CDR2 SVGAGI. The trim removed 7 bases at V and 5 bases at J, leaving 1 base unmatched. The CDR3 DNA reads as TGTGCCAGCACCAGGGGGAATGAAAAACTGTTTTTT. Encoded protein: CASTRGNEKLFF.

This clone was observed many times. The V gene is TRBV6-6, the J gene TRBJ1-1; D is unresolved. V lost 7 bases, J lost 2 bases, and 14 bases lay in between. The CDR3 contains 14 residues. Per the germline V gene, CDR1 is MNHNY and CDR2 is SVGAGI (reference sequence). The CDR3 sequence is CASTIGTANTEAFF. In nucleotides, the CDR3 is TGTGCCAGCACCATTGGAACAGCTAACACTGAAGCTTTCTTT.

The chain joins TRBV2 to TRBJ1-5, with 7 bases lining up with TRBD1. This CDR3 has 14 residues. Germline V gene lookup returns CDR1 SNHLY and CDR2 FYNNEI. Germline trimming cut 6 bases from V and 3 bases from J; bases unmatched to any gene: 5. The CDR3 sequence is CASSLGQHNQPQHF. DNA for the CDR3: TGTGCCAGCAGCCTGGGACAGCACAATCAGCCCCAGCATTTT.

Concerning this clone: Germline and junction disagree at one end, which may indicate a read error. The chain links TRBV6-6 to TRBJ1-3, with 7 bases fitting TRBD1. The CDR3 runs to 13 residues. Germline V gene sequence: CDR1 MNHNY, CDR2 SVGAGI (reference sequence). The CDR3 DNA sequence: TGTGCCAGCAGGTCCAAACAGGGGACCACCATATGCTTT. This gives the protein CASRSKQGTTICF.

The V call is TRBV5-6, the J call TRBJ2-1, with 12 bases fitting TRBD2. From germline, CDR1 is SGHDT and CDR2 YYEEEE. The CDR3 runs 16 residues. V shed 3 bases and J 6 bases; nucleotides not matched to a gene: 7. This chain's CDR3 is CASSSGLAGLPNEQFF. The CDR3 coding sequence is TGTGCCAGCAGCTCCGGACTAGCGGGGCTACCCAATGAGCAGTTCTTC.

V and J are TRBV6-5 and TRBJ1-1, with a tentative D call TRBD1 (5 bases). Germline assignment: CDR1 MNHEY and CDR2 SVGAGI. Trimming removed 2 bases at V and 3 bases at J, with 7 bases between. The CDR3 runs 13 residues. CDR3 loop: CASSYLGDTEAFF. CDR3 in DNA: TGTGCCAGCAGTTACCTAGGGGACACTGAAGCTTTCTTT.

The chain carries TRBV27 and TRBJ1-3; the D gene is possibly TRBD1 (5 bases). The CDR3 loop spans 21 amino acids. CDR1 is MNHEY, CDR2 SMNVEV, per germline (reference sequence). Between the trimmed V and J ends, which lost 4 bases and 0 bases, there was a span of 28 bases. The CDR3 coding sequence is TGTGCCAGCAGTTACGTGATCAGGGTGCGGGGCCCCTTAAGCTCTGGAAACACCATATATTTT. Amino acids: CASSYVIRVRGPLSSGNTIYF.